The sample holds a few counts of the clone carrying this TCR beta chain. This CDR3 has 15 residues. Germline values: CDR1 MDHEN, CDR2 SYDVKM. J was trimmed by 2 bases and V by 3 bases; bases with no gene match: 5. Using RNA template, CDR3s of TCR alpha and beta were amplified with iRepertoire arm-PCR. One entry per CDR3 protein results from TCRdb running MiXCR on the multiplex PCR reads. The repertoire consists of 300,000 to 450,000 distinct CDR3 sequences, with around 38% occurring once and the leading ten covering around 11%. The data stem from a study of glioma-infiltrating T cells. The specimen sequenced was glioma tissue, nonneoplastic brain tissue, or PBMCs (not recorded which). The V gene is TRBV28, the J gene TRBJ2-7; the match to TRBD1 covers 9 bases. The sequence was obtained from a human donor with low-grade glioma or glioblastoma, undergoing nonglioma brain surgery, or in good health (not recorded which). The CDR3 nucleotides read TGTGCCAGCAGTTTGACAGGGGGTACCACCTACGAGCAGTACTTC. It is translated as CASSLTGGTTYEQYF.